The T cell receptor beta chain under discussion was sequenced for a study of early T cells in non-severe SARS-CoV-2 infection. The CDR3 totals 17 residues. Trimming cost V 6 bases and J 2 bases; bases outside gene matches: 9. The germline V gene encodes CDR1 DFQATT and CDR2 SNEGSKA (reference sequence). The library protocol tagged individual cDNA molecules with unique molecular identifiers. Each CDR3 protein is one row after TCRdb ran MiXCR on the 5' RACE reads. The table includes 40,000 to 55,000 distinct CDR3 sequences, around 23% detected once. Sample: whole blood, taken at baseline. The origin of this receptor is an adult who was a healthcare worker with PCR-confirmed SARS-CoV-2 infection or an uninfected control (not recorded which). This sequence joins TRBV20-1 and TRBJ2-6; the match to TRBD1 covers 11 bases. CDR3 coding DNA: TGCAGTGCCGCCGGGACAGGGGGAATCACTGGGGCCAACGTCCTGACTTTC. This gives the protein CSAAGTGGITGANVLTF.